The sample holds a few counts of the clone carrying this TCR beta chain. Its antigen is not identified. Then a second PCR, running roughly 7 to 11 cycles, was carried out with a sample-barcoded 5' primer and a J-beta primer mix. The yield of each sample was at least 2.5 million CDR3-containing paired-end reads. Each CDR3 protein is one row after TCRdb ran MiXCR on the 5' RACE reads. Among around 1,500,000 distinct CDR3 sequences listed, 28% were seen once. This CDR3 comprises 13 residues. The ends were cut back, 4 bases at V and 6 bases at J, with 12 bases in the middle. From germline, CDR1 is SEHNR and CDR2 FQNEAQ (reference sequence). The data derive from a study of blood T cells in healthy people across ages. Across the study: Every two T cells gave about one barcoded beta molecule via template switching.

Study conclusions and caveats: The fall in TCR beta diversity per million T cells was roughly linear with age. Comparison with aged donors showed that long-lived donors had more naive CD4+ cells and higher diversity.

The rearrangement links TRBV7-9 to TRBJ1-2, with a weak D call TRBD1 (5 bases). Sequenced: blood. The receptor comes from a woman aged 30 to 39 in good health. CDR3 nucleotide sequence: TGTGCCAGCAGCTCAGGGAGGTTGGATGGCTACACCTTC. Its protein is CASSSGRLDGYTF.